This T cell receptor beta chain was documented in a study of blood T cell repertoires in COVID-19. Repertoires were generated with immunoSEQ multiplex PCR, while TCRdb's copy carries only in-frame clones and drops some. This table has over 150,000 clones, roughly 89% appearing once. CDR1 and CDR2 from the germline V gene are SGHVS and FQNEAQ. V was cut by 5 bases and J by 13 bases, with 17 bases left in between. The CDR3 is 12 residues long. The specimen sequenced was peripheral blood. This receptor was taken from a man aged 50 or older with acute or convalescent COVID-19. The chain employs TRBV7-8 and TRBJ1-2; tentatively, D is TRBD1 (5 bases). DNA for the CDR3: TGTGCCAGCAGCCTCGGGAGCGGGGGTCCCACCTTC. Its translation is CASSLGSGGPTF.